This paragraph reports one TCR beta chain. The CDR3 extends over 15 amino acids. Germline V gives CDR1 MNHEY, CDR2 SVGAGI. Trimming removed 5 bases at V and 0 bases at J, with 14 bases between. The entry originates in a study of blood T cell repertoires in COVID-19. Some clones are missing from TCRdb's copy, which holds only in-frame ones; the method was immunoSEQ multiplex PCR. Here the sample spans about 93,000 clones, approximately 87% being singletons. The genes are TRBV6-5 and TRBJ2-7, with no clear D. Sequenced sample: peripheral blood. The TCR was taken from a human donor with active COVID-19. The donor label of this sample is uncertain. The CDR3 sequence is CASSTGPKSSYEQYF. CDR3 bases: TGTGCCAGCAGTACTGGTCCGAAAAGCTCCTACGAGCAGTACTTC.